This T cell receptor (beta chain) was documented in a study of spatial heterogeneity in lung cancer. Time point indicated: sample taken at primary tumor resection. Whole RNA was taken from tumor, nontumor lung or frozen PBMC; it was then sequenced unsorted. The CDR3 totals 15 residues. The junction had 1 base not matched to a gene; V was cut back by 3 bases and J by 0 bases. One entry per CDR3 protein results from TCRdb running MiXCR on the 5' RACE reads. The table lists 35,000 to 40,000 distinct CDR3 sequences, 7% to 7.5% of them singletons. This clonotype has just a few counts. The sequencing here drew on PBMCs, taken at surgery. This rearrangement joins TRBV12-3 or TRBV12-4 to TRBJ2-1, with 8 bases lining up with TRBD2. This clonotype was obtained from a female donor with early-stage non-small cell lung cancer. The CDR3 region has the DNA TGTGCCAGCAGTTTCCGGGGGGGCTCCTACAATGAGCAGTTCTTC. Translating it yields CASSFRGGSYNEQFF.